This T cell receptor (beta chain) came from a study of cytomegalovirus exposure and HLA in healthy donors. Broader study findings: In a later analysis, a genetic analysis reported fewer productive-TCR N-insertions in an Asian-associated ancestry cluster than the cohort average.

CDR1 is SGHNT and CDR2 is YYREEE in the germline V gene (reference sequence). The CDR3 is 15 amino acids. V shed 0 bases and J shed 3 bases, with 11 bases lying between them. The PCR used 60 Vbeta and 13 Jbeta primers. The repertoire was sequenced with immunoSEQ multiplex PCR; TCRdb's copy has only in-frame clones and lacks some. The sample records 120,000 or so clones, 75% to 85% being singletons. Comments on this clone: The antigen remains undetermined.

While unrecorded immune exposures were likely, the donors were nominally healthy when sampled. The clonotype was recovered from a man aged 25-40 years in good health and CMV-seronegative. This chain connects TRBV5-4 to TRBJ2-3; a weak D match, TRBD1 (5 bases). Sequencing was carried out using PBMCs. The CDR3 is CASSLGGSDTDTQYF. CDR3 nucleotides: TGTGCCAGCAGCTTGGGGGGCAGTGATACAGATACGCAGTATTTT.